This T cell receptor beta chain was identified during a study of control samples from healthy donors and cancer patients. Assay used: immunoSEQ multiplex PCR; TCRdb lists only in-frame clones, some missing. This table has 98,000 or so clones, around 80% appearing once. There are 14 residues in the CDR3. V gave up 1 base and J gave up 11 bases; unmatched junction bases: 6. The germline V gene encodes CDR1 SGHKS and CDR2 YYEKEE (reference sequence). The specimen sequenced was blood. The rearrangement joins TRBV5-5 to TRBJ1-6, with 7 bases fitting TRBD1. The receptor was derived from a woman in her 30s in good health. The CDR3 nucleotides are TGTGCCAGCAGCTTGCAACAGGGGTTTCCACCCCTCCACTTT. As protein: CASSLQQGFPPLHF.